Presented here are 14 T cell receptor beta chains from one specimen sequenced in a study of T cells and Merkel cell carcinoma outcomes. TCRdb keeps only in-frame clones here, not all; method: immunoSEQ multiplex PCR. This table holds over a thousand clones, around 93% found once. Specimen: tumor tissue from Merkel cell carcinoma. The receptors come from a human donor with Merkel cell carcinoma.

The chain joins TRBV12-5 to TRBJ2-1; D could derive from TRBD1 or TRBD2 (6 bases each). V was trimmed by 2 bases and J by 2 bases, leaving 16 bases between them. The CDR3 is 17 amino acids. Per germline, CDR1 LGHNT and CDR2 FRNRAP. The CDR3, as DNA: TGTGCTAGTGGTTTGCTACAGGGCGGGGCTCCCTACAATGAGCAGTTCTTC. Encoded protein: CASGLLQGGAPYNEQFF.

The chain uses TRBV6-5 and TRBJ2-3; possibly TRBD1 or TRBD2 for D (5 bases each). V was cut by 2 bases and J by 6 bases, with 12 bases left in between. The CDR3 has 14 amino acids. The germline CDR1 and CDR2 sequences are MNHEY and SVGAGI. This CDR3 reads CASSYGGGPDTQYF. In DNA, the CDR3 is TGTGCCAGCAGTTACGGGGGTGGACCGGATACGCAGTATTTT.

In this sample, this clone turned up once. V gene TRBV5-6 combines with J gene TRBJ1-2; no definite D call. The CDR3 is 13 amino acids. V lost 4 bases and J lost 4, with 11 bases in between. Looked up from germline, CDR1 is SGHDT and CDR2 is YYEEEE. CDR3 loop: CASSQPKGYGYTF. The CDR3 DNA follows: TGTGCCAGCAGCCAGCCTAAGGGCTATGGCTACACCTTC. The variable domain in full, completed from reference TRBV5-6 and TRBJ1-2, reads DAGVTQSPTHLIKTRGQQVTLRCSPKSGHDTVSWYQQALGQGPQFIFQYYEEEERQRGNFPDRFSGHQFPNYSSELNVNALLLGDSALYLCASSQPKGYGYTFGSGTRLTVV.

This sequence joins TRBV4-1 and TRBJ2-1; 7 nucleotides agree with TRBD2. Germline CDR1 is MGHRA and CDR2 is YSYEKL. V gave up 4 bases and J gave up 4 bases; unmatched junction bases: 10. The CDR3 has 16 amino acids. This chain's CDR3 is CASSLGTTSLYNEQFF. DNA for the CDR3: TGCGCCAGCAGCCTTGGGACGACTAGCTTGTACAATGAGCAGTTCTTC.

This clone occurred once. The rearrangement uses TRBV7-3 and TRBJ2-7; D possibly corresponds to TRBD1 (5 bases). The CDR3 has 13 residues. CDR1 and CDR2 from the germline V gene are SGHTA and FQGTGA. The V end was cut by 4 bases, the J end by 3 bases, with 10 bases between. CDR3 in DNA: TGTGCCAGCAGCTACGCAGGGAACTACGAGCAGTACTTC. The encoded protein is CASSYAGNYEQYF.

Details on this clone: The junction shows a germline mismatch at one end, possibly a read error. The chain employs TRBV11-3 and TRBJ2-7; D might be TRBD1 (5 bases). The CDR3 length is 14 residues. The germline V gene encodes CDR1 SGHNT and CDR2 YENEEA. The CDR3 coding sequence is TGTGCCAGCAGCCCAACAGGATCTTCCTACAAGCAGTACTTC. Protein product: CASSPTGSSYKQYF. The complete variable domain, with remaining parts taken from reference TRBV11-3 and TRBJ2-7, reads EAGVVQSPRYKIIEKKQPVAFWCNPISGHNTLYWYLQNLGQGPELLIRYENEEAVDDSQLPKDRFSAERLKGVDSTLKIQPAELGDSAVYLCASSPTGSSYKQYFGPGTRLTVT.

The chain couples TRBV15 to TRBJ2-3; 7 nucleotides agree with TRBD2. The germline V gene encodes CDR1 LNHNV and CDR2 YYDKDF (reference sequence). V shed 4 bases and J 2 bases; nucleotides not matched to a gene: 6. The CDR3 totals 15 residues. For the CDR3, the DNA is TGTGCCACCAGCACCTCACTAGCGAACACAGATACGCAGTATTTT. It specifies CATSTSLANTDTQYF. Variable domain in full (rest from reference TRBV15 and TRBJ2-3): DAMVIQNPRYQVTQFGKPVTLSCSQTLNHNVMYWYQQKSSQAPKLLFHYYDKDFNNEADTPDNFQSRRPNTSFCFLDIRSPGLGDTAMYLCATSTSLANTDTQYFGPGTRLTVL.

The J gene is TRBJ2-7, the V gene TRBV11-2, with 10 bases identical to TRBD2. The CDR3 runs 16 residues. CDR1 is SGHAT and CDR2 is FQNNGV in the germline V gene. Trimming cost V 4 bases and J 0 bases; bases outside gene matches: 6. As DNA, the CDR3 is TGTGCCAGCAGCTCCTCCGGGACTAGCGTCTCCTACGAGCAGTACTTC. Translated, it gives CASSSSGTSVSYEQYF. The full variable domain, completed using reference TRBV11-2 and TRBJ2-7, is EAGVAQSPRYKIIEKRQSVAFWCNPISGHATLYWYQQILGQGPKLLIQFQNNGVVDDSQLPKDRFSAERLKGVDSTLKIQPAKLEDSAVYLCASSSSGTSVSYEQYFGPGTRLTVT.

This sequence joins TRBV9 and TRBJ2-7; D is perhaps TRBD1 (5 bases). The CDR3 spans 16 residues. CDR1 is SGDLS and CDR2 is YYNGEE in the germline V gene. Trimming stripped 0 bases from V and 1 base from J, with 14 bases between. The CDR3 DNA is TGTGCCAGCAGCGTAGGGGTAGGGGTTCATTCCTACGAGCAGTACTTC. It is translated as CASSVGVGVHSYEQYF.

Here the CDR3 reads CATSRAGQASGYTF. The CDR3 region has the DNA TGTGCCACCAGCAGGGCCGGACAGGCCTCTGGCTACACCTTC. The chain joins TRBV15 to TRBJ1-2; 7 positions match TRBD1. This CDR3 region has 14 residues. Germline CDR1 and CDR2: LNHNV and YYDKDF (reference sequence). The junction had 8 bases not matched to a gene; V was cut back by 3 bases and J by 7 bases.

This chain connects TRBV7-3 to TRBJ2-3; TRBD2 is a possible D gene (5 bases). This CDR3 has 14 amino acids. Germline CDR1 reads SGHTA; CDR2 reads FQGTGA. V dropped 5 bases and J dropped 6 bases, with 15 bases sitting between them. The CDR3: CASSPGLTSDTQYF. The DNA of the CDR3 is TGTGCCAGCAGCCCAGGACTCACCTCGGATACGCAGTATTTT.

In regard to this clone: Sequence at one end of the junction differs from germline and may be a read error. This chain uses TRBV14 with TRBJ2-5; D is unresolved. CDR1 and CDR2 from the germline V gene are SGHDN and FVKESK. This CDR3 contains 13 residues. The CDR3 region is CVSSRFLQETQYF. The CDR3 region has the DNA TGTGTCAGCAGCCGGTTCCTCCAAGAGACCCAGTACTTC.

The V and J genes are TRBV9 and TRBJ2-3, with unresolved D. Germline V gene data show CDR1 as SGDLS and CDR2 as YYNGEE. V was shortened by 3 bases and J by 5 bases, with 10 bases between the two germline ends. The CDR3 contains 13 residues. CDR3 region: CASSASLGDTQYF. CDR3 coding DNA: TGTGCCAGCAGCGCCTCTTTGGGAGATACGCAGTATTTT.

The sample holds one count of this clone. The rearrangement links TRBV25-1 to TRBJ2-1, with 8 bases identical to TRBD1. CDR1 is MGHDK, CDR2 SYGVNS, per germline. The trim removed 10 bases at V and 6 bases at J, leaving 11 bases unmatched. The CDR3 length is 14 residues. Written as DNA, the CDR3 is TGTGCCACCCTCCCCGACAGGGGTGGCAATGAGCAGTTCTTC. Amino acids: CATLPDRGGNEQFF.